The clone carrying this TCR beta chain was observed at least ten times. Its specificity is not known. Every donor contributed about 10 milliliters of peripheral blood by blood draw. A J-beta primer mix and a sample-barcoded 5' primer were used in a second PCR of about 7 to 12 cycles. Every cDNA molecule carried a tag from a template-switch adaptor bearing 12 random nucleotides. TCRdb reprocessed the 5' RACE reads with MiXCR, giving one entry per CDR3 protein. The data hold 850,000 or so distinct CDR3 sequences, with 25% to 35% observed a single time. The CDR3 is made up of 16 amino acids. Germline CDR1 SGHVS, CDR2 FNYEAQ. V trimming: 5 bases; J trimming: 3 bases; junction bases outside the gene matches: 10. This entry is derived from a study of blood T cells in healthy people across ages. General observations from the study: Estimated diversity across one million T cells was deemed an underestimate.

This receptor was identified in a woman older than 75 in good health. The genes are TRBV7-6 and TRBJ2-3; 8 bases align to TRBD1. Source material: blood. The CDR3 bases are TGTGCCAGCAGCCCCAGGACAGGGAAGGGAACAGATACGCAGTATTTT. Amino acid sequence: CASSPRTGKGTDTQYF.